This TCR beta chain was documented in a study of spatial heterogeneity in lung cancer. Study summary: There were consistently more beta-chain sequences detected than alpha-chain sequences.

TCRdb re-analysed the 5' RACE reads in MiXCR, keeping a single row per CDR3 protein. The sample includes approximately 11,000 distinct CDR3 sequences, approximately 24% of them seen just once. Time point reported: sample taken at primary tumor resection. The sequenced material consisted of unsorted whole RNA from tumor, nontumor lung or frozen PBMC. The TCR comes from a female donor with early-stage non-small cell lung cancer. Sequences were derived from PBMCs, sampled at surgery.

CDR3 in amino acids: CASSFPTSGRTSSYNEQFF. The CDR3 DNA reads as TGCGCCAGCAGCTTTCCGACTAGCGGGAGGACCAGCTCCTACAATGAGCAGTTCTTC. This chain connects TRBV5-1 to TRBJ2-1, with 13 positions matching TRBD2. This CDR3 is built from 19 residues. The V gene end was trimmed by 2 bases and the J gene end by 0 bases; junction bases not matched to a gene: 8. Germline lookup yields CDR1 SGHRS and CDR2 YFSETQ.